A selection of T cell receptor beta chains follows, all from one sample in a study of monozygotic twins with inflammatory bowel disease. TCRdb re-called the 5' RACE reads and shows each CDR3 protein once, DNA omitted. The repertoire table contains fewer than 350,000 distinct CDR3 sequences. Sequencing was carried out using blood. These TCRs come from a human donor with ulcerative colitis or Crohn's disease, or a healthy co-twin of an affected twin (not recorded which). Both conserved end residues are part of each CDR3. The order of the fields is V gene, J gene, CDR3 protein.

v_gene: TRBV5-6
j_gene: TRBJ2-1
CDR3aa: CASSSRDWSNEQFF

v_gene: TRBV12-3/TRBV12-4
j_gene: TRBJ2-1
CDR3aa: CASSLRTGNEQFF

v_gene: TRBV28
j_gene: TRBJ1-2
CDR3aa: CASRPGRTSYGYTF

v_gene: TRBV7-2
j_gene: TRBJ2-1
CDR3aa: CASSQKRTSGNEQFF

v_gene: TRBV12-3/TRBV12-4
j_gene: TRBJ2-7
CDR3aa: CASSLYGRNYEQYF

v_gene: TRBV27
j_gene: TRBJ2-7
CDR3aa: CASSSITSPYEQYF

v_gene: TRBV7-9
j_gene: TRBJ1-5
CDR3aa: CASSFSDRNNQPQHF

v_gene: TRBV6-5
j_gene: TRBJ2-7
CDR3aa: CASSSRGASSYEQYF

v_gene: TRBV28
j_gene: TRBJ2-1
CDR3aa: CASSPTGGGSYNEQFF

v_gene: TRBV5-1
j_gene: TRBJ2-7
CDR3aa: CASSFEGGGLFLEQYF

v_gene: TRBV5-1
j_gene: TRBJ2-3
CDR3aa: CASSSGLAVSTDTQYF

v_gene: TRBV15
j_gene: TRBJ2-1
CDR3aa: CATSKLRGENEQFF

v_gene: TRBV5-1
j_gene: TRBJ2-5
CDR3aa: CASSEGHQETQYF

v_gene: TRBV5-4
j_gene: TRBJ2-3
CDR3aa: CASSPADREGTQYF

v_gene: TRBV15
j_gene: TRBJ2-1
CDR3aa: CATSRAQGGGANYEQFF

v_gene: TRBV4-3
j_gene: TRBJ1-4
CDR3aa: CASSQDRDSREKLFF

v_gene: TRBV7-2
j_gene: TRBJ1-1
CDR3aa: CASSLGGQPTEAFF

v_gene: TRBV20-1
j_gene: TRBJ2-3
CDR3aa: CSASDGGFGQYF

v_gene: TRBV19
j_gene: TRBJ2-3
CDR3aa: CASSIRASTDTQYF

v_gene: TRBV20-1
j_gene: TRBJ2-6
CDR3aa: CSARGGQPDSGANVLTF

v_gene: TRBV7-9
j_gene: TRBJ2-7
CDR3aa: CASIAGTGAYEQYF

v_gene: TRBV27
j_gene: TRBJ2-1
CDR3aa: CASSYNNEQFF

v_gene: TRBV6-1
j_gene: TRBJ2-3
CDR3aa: CASRPTGLTDTQYF

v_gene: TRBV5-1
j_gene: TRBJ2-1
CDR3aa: CASGVTGTSYNEQFF

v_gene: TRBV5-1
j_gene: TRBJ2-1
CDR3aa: CASSGGGRNNEQFF

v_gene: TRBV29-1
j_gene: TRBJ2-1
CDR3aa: CSVGQYSGTEQFF

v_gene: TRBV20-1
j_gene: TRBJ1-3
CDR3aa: CSARDVGYNSGNTIYF

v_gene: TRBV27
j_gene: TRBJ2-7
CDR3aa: CASSLEMDGGEQYF

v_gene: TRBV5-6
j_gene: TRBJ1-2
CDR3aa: CASSLSWTGSLYGYTF

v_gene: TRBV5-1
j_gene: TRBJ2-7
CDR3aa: CASSLEPDGIYEQYF

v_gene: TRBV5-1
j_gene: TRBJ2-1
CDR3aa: CASSTRTRGAYNEQFF

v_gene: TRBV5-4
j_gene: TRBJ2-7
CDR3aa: CASSLVSGTLWSEQYF

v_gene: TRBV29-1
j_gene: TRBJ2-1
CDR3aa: CSVDSSGGRAFF

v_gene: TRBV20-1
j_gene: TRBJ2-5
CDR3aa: CSAVGTWVQYF

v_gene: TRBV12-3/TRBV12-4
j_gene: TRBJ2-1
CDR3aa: CASSRGLPSPHEQFF

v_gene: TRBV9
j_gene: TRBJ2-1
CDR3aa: CASSVAPTSASEQFF

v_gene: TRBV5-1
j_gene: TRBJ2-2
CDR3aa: CASSLSGGVTGELFF

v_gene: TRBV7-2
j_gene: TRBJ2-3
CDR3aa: CASSLQAGGTDTQYF

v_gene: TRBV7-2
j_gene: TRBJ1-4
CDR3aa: CASSLVEGVLEKLFF

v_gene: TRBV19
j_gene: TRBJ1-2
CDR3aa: CASGNSYGYTF

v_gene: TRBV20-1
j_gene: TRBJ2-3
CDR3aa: CSAVDRVGADTQYF

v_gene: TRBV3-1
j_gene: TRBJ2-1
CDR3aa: CASSQVVGAYNEQFF

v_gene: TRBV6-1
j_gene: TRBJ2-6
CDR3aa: CASSEFFSGANVLTF

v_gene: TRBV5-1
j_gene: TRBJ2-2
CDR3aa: CASSPGVTGELFF

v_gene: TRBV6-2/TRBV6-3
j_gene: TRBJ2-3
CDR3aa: CASSYLALSTDTQYF

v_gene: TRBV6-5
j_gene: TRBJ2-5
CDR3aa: CASSSDRDIRETQYF

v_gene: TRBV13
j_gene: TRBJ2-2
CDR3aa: CASSLEGLAGGPSGELFF

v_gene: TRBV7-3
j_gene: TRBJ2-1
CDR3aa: CASSLIAGGPHNEQFF

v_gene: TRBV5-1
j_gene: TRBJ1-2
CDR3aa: CASSLLGDNYGYTF

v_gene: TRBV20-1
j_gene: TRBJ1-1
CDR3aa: CSARDQRTGSGTEAFF

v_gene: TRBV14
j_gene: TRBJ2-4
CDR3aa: CASSQGGRYGVAKNIQYF

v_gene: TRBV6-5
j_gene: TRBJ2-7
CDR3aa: CASSYGDRGIYEQYF

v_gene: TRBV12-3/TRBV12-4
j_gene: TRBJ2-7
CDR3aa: CASSFRGASSYEQYF

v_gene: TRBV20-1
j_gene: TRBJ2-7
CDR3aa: CSAMKQPTYEQYF